These 21 T cell receptor beta chains share one sample of origin, sequenced in a study of human T cells and chemical hapten exposure. TCRdb passed the RACE reads through MiXCR, listing each CDR3 protein once. The data hold tens of thousands of distinct CDR3 sequences, with 9.5% to 14% observed a single time. Time point indicated: patch test 3, about 24 weeks after DPC sensitization. Treatment meaning: therapeutic diphenylcyclopropenone sensitization with weekly scalp DPC. This sample comprised whole blood, obtained in connection with sensitization to the hapten diphenylcyclopropenone (DPC). Every receptor here comes from a woman between 50 and 59 years old with alopecia areata. Some clones in this sample may be carry-over from other donors' samples.

This clonotype showed up many times. V usage is TRBV7-9 and J usage is TRBJ1-1; D perhaps matches TRBD1 (6 bases). Trimming removed 5 bases at V and 2 bases at J, with 18 bases between. Per the germline V gene, CDR1 is SEHNR and CDR2 is FQNEAQ (reference sequence). This CDR3 has 16 amino acids. For the CDR3, the DNA is TGTGCCAGCAGCCCCGCGAAGGGGGTCCCTAACACTGAAGCTTTCTTT. Protein sequence: CASSPAKGVPNTEAFF.

This clonotype showed up many times. This chain connects TRBV5-1 to TRBJ2-1, with 7 bases identical to TRBD1. V gave up 4 bases and J gave up 5 bases; unmatched junction bases: 3. The CDR3 extends over 13 amino acids. CDR1 and CDR2 from the germline V gene are SGHRS and YFSETQ. The CDR3 reads CASSRGQNNEQFF. In nucleotides, the CDR3 is TGCGCCAGCAGCCGGGGACAGAACAATGAGCAGTTCTTC.

This chain uses TRBV11-3 with TRBJ2-1, with D possibly being TRBD2 (6 bases). V was cut by 5 bases and J by 9 bases, with 14 bases left in between. This CDR3 contains 13 residues. The germline CDR1 and CDR2 sequences are SGHNT and YENEEA. The CDR3 region is CASSVRLDGEQFF. CDR3 coding DNA: TGTGCCAGCAGCGTTAGACTAGATGGTGAGCAGTTCTTC.

In its sample, this clonotype was seen many times. V usage is TRBV7-8 and J usage is TRBJ1-1; D unresolved. The CDR3 consists of 13 residues. Germline values: CDR1 SGHVS, CDR2 FQNEAQ. V was shortened by 6 bases and J by 1 base, with 9 bases between the two germline ends. The DNA for the CDR3 is TGTGCCAGCAGGTTAAAGGGGAACACTGAAGCTTTCTTT. It is translated as CASRLKGNTEAFF.

The chain recombines TRBV4-3 with TRBJ2-3; 10 positions agree with TRBD2. This CDR3 spans 15 amino acids. Trimming removed 3 bases from V and 0 bases from J; junction bases left unmatched: 0. Germline CDR1 LGHNA, CDR2 YSLEER. CDR3 DNA sequence: TGCGCCAGCAGCCAGACTAGCGGGAGCACAGATACGCAGTATTTT. Its protein is CASSQTSGSTDTQYF.

There are many counts of this clonotype. The genes are TRBV27 and TRBJ1-2; TRBD1 aligns across 9 bases. Germline V gene sequence: CDR1 MNHEY, CDR2 SMNVEV (reference sequence). There are 16 residues in the CDR3. V was clipped by 6 bases and J by 3 bases; unmatched bases: 11. The CDR3 reads CASSLDRGLSDYGYTF. CDR3 DNA sequence: TGTGCCAGCAGCCTGGACAGGGGATTGTCGGACTATGGCTACACCTTC.

The gene calls are TRBV29-1 and TRBJ2-2; D possibly corresponds to TRBD1 (5 bases). The CDR3 runs 12 residues. Trimming took off 5 bases at V and 5 bases at J, with 9 bases between the two ends. CDR1 and CDR2 from the germline V gene are SQVTM and ANQGSEA. The CDR3 DNA is TGCAGCGTTTTCAGGGAAACCGGGGAGCTGTTTTTT. Translated, it gives CSVFRETGELFF.

This clonotype was observed at least ten times. The chain joins TRBV7-8 to TRBJ2-7, with 9 bases aligning to TRBD2. V trimming: 9 bases; J trimming: 5 bases; junction bases outside the gene matches: 11. In germline, CDR1 is SGHVS, CDR2 FQNEAQ. This CDR3 has 14 amino acids. CDR3 amino acids: CASRLAGSGHEQYF. The CDR3 nucleotides read TGTGCCAGTAGGCTAGCGGGGTCGGGGCACGAGCAGTACTTC. The full variable domain, its missing parts supplied by reference TRBV7-8 and TRBJ2-7, is GAGVSQSPRYKVAKRGQDVALRCDPISGHVSLFWYQQALGQGPEFLTYFQNEAQLDKSGLPSDRFFAERPEGSVSTLKIQRTQQEDSAVYLCASRLAGSGHEQYFGPGTRLTVT.

This clonotype was detected many times. V gene TRBV3-1 combines with J gene TRBJ2-1; 9 bases agree with TRBD1. Per the germline V gene, CDR1 is LGHDT and CDR2 is YNNKEL (reference sequence). This CDR3 has 16 residues. V was clipped by 4 bases and J by 6 bases; unmatched bases: 10. The CDR3 loop is CASSRNRDRAINEQFF. CDR3 DNA sequence: TGTGCCAGCAGCCGTAACCGGGACAGGGCAATCAATGAGCAGTTCTTC.

The chain uses TRBV3-2 and TRBJ2-5; TRBD2, as called in the table, went unchecked against the DNA. TRBV3-2 is tagged as a pseudogene. This CDR3 has 18 residues. This CDR3 reads CASSLLGTSGLPGETQYF. The CDR3 region has the DNA TGTGCCAGCAGCCTCCTCGGGACTAGCGGGTTACCGGGAGAGACCCAGTACTTC.

This clonotype was found a few times. A read error may produce the germline difference seen at one junction end. The chain's CDR3 is CACSATGGVFTEAFF. CDR3 sequence (DNA): TGTGCCTGCAGTGCAACAGGGGGCGTTTTCACTGAAGCTTTCTTT. The V call is TRBV6-5, the J call TRBJ1-1, with 9 bases that match TRBD1. This CDR3 contains 15 residues. Per germline, CDR1 MNHEY and CDR2 SVGAGI.

The chain is built from TRBV18 and TRBJ2-1; D not certain. Germline CDR1 reads KGHSH; CDR2 reads LQKENI. CDR3 length: 15 amino acids. Trimming removed 3 bases at V and 5 bases at J, with 14 bases between. The CDR3 sequence is CASSPLKLGNNEQFF. The CDR3 DNA reads TGTGCCAGCTCACCTCTTAAGCTGGGGAACAATGAGCAGTTCTTC.

This clonotype turned up a few times. The chain links TRBV19 to TRBJ1-4, with D unresolved. CDR1 and CDR2 from the germline V gene are LNHDA and SQIVND (reference sequence). V lost 5 bases, J lost 3 bases, and 7 bases lay in between. This CDR3 region has 13 residues. The CDR3 DNA reads TGTGCCAGTAGTTGGGTGTCTAATGAAAAACTGTTTTTT. Its protein product is CASSWVSNEKLFF.

This clonotype showed up just a few times. The chain couples TRBV18 to TRBJ2-5; no definite D call. Trimming removed 3 bases at V and 1 base at J, with 9 bases between. Germline CDR1 is KGHSH and CDR2 is LQKENI. The CDR3 has 14 amino acids. CDR3 DNA: TGTGCCAGCTCACCGAAGACGGCCCAAGAGACCCAGTACTTC. It yields the protein CASSPKTAQETQYF.

Only a few counts were recorded for this clonotype. The V and J genes are TRBV29-1 and TRBJ2-7; D is perhaps TRBD1 (5 bases). Germline V gives CDR1 SQVTM, CDR2 ANQGSEA. The CDR3 covers 13 residues. V lost 6 bases to trimming and J lost 3 bases, with 15 bases between them. CDR3 loop: CSVSPGLSYEQYF. The CDR3 DNA sequence: TGCAGCGTCAGCCCAGGGCTTAGCTACGAGCAGTACTTC.

This clonotype was recorded many times. V is TRBV5-1 and J is TRBJ2-3; 9 bases are a match to TRBD1. The CDR3 runs to 14 residues. The ends lost 4 bases at V and 4 bases at J; junction bases unmatched: 4. Germline CDR1 SGHRS, CDR2 YFSETQ. This CDR3 is CASSGTGKPDTQYF. CDR3 DNA: TGCGCCAGCAGCGGGACAGGGAAGCCAGATACGCAGTATTTT.

This clonotype was seen more than once but under ten times. The V and J genes are TRBV4-3 and TRBJ1-4; D ambiguous. Trimming pared 1 base from V and 8 bases from J, leaving 8 bases between. This CDR3 is 13 amino acids long. Germline V gene data show CDR1 as LGHNA and CDR2 as YSLEER. The CDR3 region is CASSQVILEKLFF. CDR3 DNA sequence: TGCGCCAGCAGCCAAGTCATCCTCGAAAAACTGTTTTTT.

The chain uses TRBV12-3 or TRBV12-4 and TRBJ1-2, with D hard to call. Trimming removed 8 bases at V and 4 bases at J, with 5 bases between. CDR3 length: 10 amino acids. CDR3 loop: CASGSYGYTF. CDR3 DNA sequence: TGTGCCAGCGGCAGCTATGGCTACACCTTC.

CDR3 amino acids: CASRGQLSYEQYF. The CDR3 DNA reads TGTGCCAGCAGGGGACAGCTCTCCTACGAGCAGTACTTC. The V gene is TRBV28, the J gene TRBJ2-7, with 7 bases that match TRBD1. Germline CDR1 and CDR2: MDHEN and SYDVKM. The CDR3 is 13 residues long. The trim removed 6 bases at V and 0 bases at J, leaving 2 bases unmatched. Full variable domain (remainder filled in from reference TRBV28 and TRBJ2-7): DVKVTQSSRYLVKRTGEKVFLECVQDMDHENMFWYRQDPGLGLRLIYFSYDVKMKEKGDIPEGYSVSREKKERFSLILESASTNQTSMYLCASRGQLSYEQYFGPGTRLTVT.

About this clonotype: A much larger clone lies a single base off, so this may be a read error. The chain carries TRBV12-3 or TRBV12-4 and TRBJ1-1; D uncertain. This CDR3 region has 14 residues. V was pared by 3 bases and J by 0 bases, with 8 bases between. The chain's CDR3 is CASSLSPLNTEAFF. The CDR3 DNA is TGTGCCAGCAGTTTGTCCCCACTGAACACTGAAGCTTTCTTT.

The rearrangement uses TRBV19 and TRBJ2-1; a weak D match, TRBD2 (5 bases). This CDR3 is built from 17 residues. With 3 bases removed from V and 2 bases from J, the gap between germline ends came to 17 bases. CDR1 and CDR2 from the germline V gene are LNHDA and SQIVND (reference sequence). The CDR3 DNA follows: TGTGCCAGTAGTATGCGCTCGGACTTGCCAACCTACAATGAGCAGTTCTTC. Translation gives CASSMRSDLPTYNEQFF.